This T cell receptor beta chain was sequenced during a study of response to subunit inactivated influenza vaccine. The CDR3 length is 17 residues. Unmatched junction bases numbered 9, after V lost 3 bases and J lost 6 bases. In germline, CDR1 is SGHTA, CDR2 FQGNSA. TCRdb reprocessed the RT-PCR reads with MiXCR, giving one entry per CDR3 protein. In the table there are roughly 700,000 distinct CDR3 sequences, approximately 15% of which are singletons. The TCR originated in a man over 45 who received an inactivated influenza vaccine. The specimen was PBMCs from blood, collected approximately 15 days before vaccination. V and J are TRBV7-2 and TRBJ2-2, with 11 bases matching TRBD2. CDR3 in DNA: TGTGCCAGCAGCTTCCTAACTAGCGGGAGCTTCCCCGGGGAGCTGTTTTTT. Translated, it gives CASSFLTSGSFPGELFF.